Presented here are 17 T cell receptor beta chains from one specimen sequenced in a study of regulatory T cells in long-lasting Graves disease. Specified time point: persistent/refractory GD, antithyroid drugs over 5 years with positive TRAb. The authors made the TCR library using RNA they extracted from PBMCs. To make TCR beta libraries, researchers used iRepertoire HTBI primers and Arm-PCR of CDR3 regions. Via MiXCR, TCRdb re-called the multiplex PCR reads, giving one row per CDR3 protein. The table includes 650,000 to 700,000 distinct CDR3 sequences, about 32% detected once. The specimen was peripheral blood mononuclear cells (PBMCs), collected when the disease was refractory, from a patient treated with antithyroid drugs. The receptor set was obtained from a female donor with Graves disease.

This clonotype was seen many times. The J gene is TRBJ1-1, the V gene TRBV2; tentative D call: TRBD1 (5 bases). The CDR3 consists of 14 residues. The germline V and J ends were trimmed by 1 base and 5 bases, with 11 bases remaining between them. Germline values: CDR1 SNHLY, CDR2 FYNNEI. CDR3 in amino acids: CASSEGGAGTEAFF. The CDR3 bases are TGTGCCAGCAGTGAAGGCGGGGCCGGGACTGAAGCTTTCTTT.

The CDR3: CASSHAGFGELFF. CDR3 nucleotide sequence: TGTGCCAGCAGCCACGCAGGGTTCGGGGAGCTGTTTTTT. This chain connects TRBV14 to TRBJ2-2, with TRBD1 as a possible D gene (5 bases). V was shortened by 3 bases and J by 7 bases, with 9 bases between the two germline ends. This CDR3 comprises 13 residues. CDR1 and CDR2 from the germline V gene are SGHDN and FVKESK.

V and J are TRBV2 and TRBJ2-5; TRBD2 matches at 9 bases. The germline V gene has CDR1 SNHLY and CDR2 FYNNEI. J was trimmed by 3 bases and V by 7 bases; bases with no gene match: 3. The CDR3 consists of 13 residues. CDR3 nucleotide sequence: TGTGCCAGCACCCGACTAGCGGAAGAGACCCAGTACTTC. It specifies CASTRLAEETQYF.

The genes are TRBV20-1 and TRBJ2-5; 9 nucleotides agree with TRBD2. After removal of 8 bases from V and 5 bases from J, the junction contained 9 bases not matched to a gene. The CDR3 runs 13 residues. Per germline, CDR1 DFQATT and CDR2 SNEGSKA (reference sequence). CDR3 loop: CSTQREEHETQYF. For the CDR3, the DNA is TGCAGTACCCAGCGGGAGGAGCACGAGACCCAGTACTTC.

This rearrangement joins TRBV3-1 to TRBJ1-1; 7 bases fit TRBD1. Trimming took 0 bases from V and 8 from J; bases not matched to a gene: 6. Germline V gives CDR1 LGHDT, CDR2 YNNKEL (reference sequence). The CDR3 runs to 14 residues. The CDR3 DNA follows: TGTGCCAGCAGCCAAGACCCAGGGGGATTGGAAGCTTTCTTT. It codes for CASSQDPGGLEAFF.

This clonotype was seen many times. The chain joins TRBV28 to TRBJ1-2; tentatively, D is TRBD1 (6 bases). V was trimmed by 4 bases and J by 12 bases, leaving 18 bases between them. The CDR3 extends over 13 amino acids. Germline CDR1 reads MDHEN; CDR2 reads SYDVKM. CDR3: CASSSIRDTGDTF. CDR3 DNA sequence: TGTGCCAGCAGTTCTATCCGGGACACAGGAGACACCTTC.

About this clonotype: A far larger clone is just one base off, so this is likely a read error. The gene calls are TRBV28 and TRBJ1-2; D ambiguous. The V gene's germline CDR1 is MDHEN and CDR2 SYDVKM. The CDR3 is made up of 14 amino acids. V lost 2 bases, J lost 8 bases, and 15 bases lay in between. CDR3 sequence reads: CASSLGQPTAGYTF. The CDR3 DNA is TGTGCCAGCAGTTTAGGTCAACCCACGGCGGGCTACACCTTC.

This clonotype was seen at least ten times. V usage is TRBV12-3 or TRBV12-4 and J usage is TRBJ1-5; 7 bases agree with TRBD1. The CDR3 contains 14 residues. V trimming: 4 bases; J trimming: 4 bases; junction bases outside the gene matches: 4. The CDR3 nucleotides read TGTGCCAGCAGTTCGGGACAGCGAAATCAGCCCCAGCATTTT. This sequence encodes CASSSGQRNQPQHF.

The chain recombines TRBV19 with TRBJ1-1; no clear D gene. Germline CDR1 LNHDA, CDR2 SQIVND (reference sequence). The V end lost 10 bases, the J end lost 8 bases, and 29 bases lay between the germline ends. This CDR3 has 16 amino acids. The CDR3 region has the DNA TGTGCCACCCCGGAACTACATCGAACACTGATCTCAGAAGCTTTCTTT. Protein product: CATPELHRTLISEAFF.

The chain carries TRBV15 and TRBJ2-2, with D hard to call. V dropped 3 bases and J dropped 1 base, with 9 bases sitting between them. This CDR3 has 15 residues. CDR1 LNHNV and CDR2 YYDKDF come from the germline V gene (reference sequence). In DNA, the CDR3 is TGTGCCACCAGCAGTGGTAGCCTGAACACCGGGGAGCTGTTTTTT. It specifies CATSSGSLNTGELFF.

The chain's CDR3 is CASSEGDSYNYGYTF. In DNA, the CDR3 is TGTGCCAGCAGCGAGGGGGACAGCTATAACTATGGCTACACCTTC. V and J are TRBV9 and TRBJ1-2; 7 bases match TRBD1. The CDR3 sequence is 15 residues long. J gave up 1 base and V 3 bases, and 6 bases lay outside the gene matches. Germline assignment: CDR1 SGDLS and CDR2 YYNGEE.

CDR3 region: CASSLTPSGRPTDTQYF. CDR3 nucleotides: TGTGCCAGCAGCTTAACCCCTAGCGGGAGGCCCACAGATACGCAGTATTTT. V is TRBV11-2 and J is TRBJ2-3; TRBD2 agrees at 11 bases. The CDR3 consists of 17 residues. Germline CDR1 is SGHAT and CDR2 is FQNNGV. V shed 2 bases and J 2 bases; nucleotides not matched to a gene: 6.

The chain employs TRBV14 and TRBJ2-7; D uncertain. Germline loops: CDR1 SGHDN, CDR2 FVKESK. The CDR3 is made up of 12 amino acids. Trimming left V 1 base short and J 9 bases short, with 10 bases between. The CDR3 loop reads CASSQGTWWQYF. CDR3 coding DNA: TGTGCCAGCAGCCAAGGCACCTGGTGGCAGTACTTC.

This clonotype was recorded a few times. This rearrangement joins TRBV19 to TRBJ2-5, with 7 bases lining up with TRBD1. Germline V gives CDR1 LNHDA, CDR2 SQIVND (reference sequence). The CDR3 has 15 amino acids. V lost 4 bases to trimming and J lost 2 bases; unmatched junction nucleotides: 7. The CDR3 spells CASSTQGTAQETQYF. The CDR3 bases are TGTGCCAGTAGTACTCAAGGGACAGCTCAAGAGACCCAGTACTTC.

V is TRBV7-3 and J is TRBJ2-7, with D tentatively TRBD2 (5 bases). The V end lost 2 bases, the J end lost 5 bases, and 13 bases lay between the germline ends. The germline V gene encodes CDR1 SGHTA and CDR2 FQGTGA. The CDR3 contains 14 residues. The CDR3 sequence is CASSLAGAGDEQYF. The DNA for the CDR3 is TGTGCCAGCAGCTTAGCGGGTGCGGGCGACGAGCAGTACTTC.

This clonotype was seen repeatedly, ten times or more. The V and J genes are TRBV5-1 and TRBJ1-1; unclear D gene. Germline V CDR1 and CDR2: SGHRS, YFSETQ. The CDR3 covers 13 residues. The V and J ends lost 4 bases and 6 bases respectively, with 13 bases between them. In DNA form, the CDR3 reads TGCGCCAGCAGCGACCCATTGAAGCCTGAAGCTTTCTTT. Translating gives CASSDPLKPEAFF.

This clonotype was counted many times. The chain has TRBV6-5 and TRBJ2-7, with 12 positions matching TRBD2. The V gene's germline CDR1 is MNHEY and CDR2 SVGAGI. The CDR3 has 17 amino acids. V lost 0 bases to trimming and J lost 5 bases; unmatched junction nucleotides: 8. The DNA of the CDR3 is TGTGCCAGCAGTTACTCGTCACTAGCGGGAGGCGGCCACGAGCAGTACTTC. It encodes CASSYSSLAGGGHEQYF.